This TCR beta chain was recorded in a study of T-cell reconstitution after alpha-beta-depleted transplantation in children. As it was prepared, the TCRbeta library received unique molecular identifiers. TCRdb called the PCR reads again in MiXCR, with one record for every CDR3 protein. Among approximately 640,000 distinct CDR3 sequences listed, roughly 15% were seen once. The ends were cut back, 6 bases at V and 0 bases at J, with 9 bases in the middle. The CDR3 sequence is 14 residues long. Per the germline V gene, CDR1 is SGHAT and CDR2 is FQNNGV. The sequence was collected from a human donor who donated a stem cell graft to a child with acute myeloid leukemia. The J gene is TRBJ1-5, the V gene TRBV11-2; no clear D. This specimen was PBMCs from the stem cell graft donor, taken from the stem cell graft. The CDR3 DNA is TGTGCCAGCAGTCCCCTCTATAGCAATCAGCCCCAGCATTTT. It yields the protein CASSPLYSNQPQHF. Supplemented by reference TRBV11-2 and TRBJ1-5, the full variable domain reads EAGVAQSPRYKIIEKRQSVAFWCNPISGHATLYWYQQILGQGPKLLIQFQNNGVVDDSQLPKDRFSAERLKGVDSTLKIQPAKLEDSAVYLCASSPLYSNQPQHFGDGTRLSIL.